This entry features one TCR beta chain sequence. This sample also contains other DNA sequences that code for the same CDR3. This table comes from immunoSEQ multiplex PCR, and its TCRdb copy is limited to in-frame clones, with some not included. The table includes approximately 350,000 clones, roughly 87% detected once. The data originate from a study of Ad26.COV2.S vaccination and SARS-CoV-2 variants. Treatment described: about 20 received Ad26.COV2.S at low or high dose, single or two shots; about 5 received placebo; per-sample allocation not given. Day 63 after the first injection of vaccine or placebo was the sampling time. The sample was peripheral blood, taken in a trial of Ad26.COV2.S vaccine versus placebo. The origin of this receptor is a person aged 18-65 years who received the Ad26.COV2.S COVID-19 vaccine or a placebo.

This chain's CDR3 is CASSLRDSYEQYF. CDR3 DNA: TGTGCCAGCAGCTTAAGGGACTCCTACGAGCAGTACTTC. J is TRBJ2-7 and V is TRBV7-9, with unresolved D. The CDR3 sequence is 13 residues long. Germline assignment: CDR1 SEHNR and CDR2 FQNEAQ (reference sequence). The V end was cut by 2 bases, the J end by 0 bases, with 5 bases between.